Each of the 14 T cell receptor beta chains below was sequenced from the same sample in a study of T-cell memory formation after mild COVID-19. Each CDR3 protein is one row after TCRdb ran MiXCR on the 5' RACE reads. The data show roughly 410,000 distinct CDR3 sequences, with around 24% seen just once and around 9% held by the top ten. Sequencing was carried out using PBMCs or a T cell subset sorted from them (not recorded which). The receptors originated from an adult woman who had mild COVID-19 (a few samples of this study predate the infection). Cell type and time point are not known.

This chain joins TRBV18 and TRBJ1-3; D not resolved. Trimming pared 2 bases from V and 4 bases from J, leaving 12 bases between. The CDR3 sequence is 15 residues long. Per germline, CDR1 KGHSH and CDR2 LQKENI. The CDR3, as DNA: TGTGCCAGCTCACCAAACGGAATCATCGGAAACACCATATATTTT. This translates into CASSPNGIIGNTIYF.

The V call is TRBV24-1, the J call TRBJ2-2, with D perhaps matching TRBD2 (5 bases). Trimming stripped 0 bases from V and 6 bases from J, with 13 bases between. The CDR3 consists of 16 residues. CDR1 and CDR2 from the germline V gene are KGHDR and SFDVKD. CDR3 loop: CATSDLAEGEPGELFF. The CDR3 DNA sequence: TGTGCCACCAGTGATTTGGCAGAGGGAGAGCCCGGGGAGCTGTTTTTT.

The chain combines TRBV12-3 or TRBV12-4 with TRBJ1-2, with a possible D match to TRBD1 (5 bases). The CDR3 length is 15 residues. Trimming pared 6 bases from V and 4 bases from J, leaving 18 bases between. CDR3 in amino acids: CASSPAPGDGYGYTF. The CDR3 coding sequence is TGTGCCAGCAGCCCTGCCCCCGGGGACGGCTATGGCTACACCTTC.

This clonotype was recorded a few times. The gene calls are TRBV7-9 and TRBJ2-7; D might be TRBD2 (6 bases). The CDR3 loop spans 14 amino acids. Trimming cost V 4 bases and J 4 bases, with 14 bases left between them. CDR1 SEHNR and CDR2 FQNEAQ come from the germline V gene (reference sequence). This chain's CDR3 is CASSSQILAYEQYF. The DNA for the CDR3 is TGTGCCAGCAGCTCCCAGATTCTAGCGTACGAGCAGTACTTC.

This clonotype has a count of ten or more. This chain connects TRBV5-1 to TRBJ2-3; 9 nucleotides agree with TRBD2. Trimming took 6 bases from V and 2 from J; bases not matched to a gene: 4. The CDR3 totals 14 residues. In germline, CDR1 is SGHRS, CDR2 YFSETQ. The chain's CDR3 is CASTLAGNTDTQYF. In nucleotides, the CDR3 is TGCGCCAGCACCCTAGCGGGAAACACAGATACGCAGTATTTT. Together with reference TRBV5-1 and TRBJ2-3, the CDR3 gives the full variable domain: KAGVTQTPRYLIKTRGQQVTLSCSPISGHRSVSWYQQTPGQGLQFLFEYFSETQRNKGNFPGRFSGRQFSNSRSEMNVSTLELGDSALYLCASTLAGNTDTQYFGPGTRLTVL.

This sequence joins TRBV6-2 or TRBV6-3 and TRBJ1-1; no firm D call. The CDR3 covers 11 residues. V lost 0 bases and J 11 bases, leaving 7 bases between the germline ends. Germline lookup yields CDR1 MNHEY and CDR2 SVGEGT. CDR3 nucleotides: TGTGCCAGCAGTTACTCGACAAGGGCTTTCTTT. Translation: CASSYSTRAFF.

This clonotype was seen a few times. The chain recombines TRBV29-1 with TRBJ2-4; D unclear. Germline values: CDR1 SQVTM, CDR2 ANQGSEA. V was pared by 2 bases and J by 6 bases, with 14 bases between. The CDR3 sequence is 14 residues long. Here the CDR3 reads CSVEPYLKGNIQYF. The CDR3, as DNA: TGCAGCGTTGAACCGTATTTAAAAGGAAACATTCAGTACTTC.

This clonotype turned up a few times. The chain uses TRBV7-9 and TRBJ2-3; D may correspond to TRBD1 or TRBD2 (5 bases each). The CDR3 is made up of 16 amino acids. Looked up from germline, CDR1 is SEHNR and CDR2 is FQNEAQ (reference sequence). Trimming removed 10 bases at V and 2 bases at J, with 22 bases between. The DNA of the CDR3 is TGTGCCACCCCGGGACCCCGTTACCAGTTCACAGATACGCAGTATTTT. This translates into CATPGPRYQFTDTQYF.

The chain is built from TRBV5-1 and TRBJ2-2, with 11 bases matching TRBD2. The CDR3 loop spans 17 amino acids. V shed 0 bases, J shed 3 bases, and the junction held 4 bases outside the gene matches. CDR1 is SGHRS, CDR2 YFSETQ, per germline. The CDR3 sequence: CASSLVGTSGYTGELFF. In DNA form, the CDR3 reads TGCGCCAGCAGCTTGGTGGGGACTAGCGGATACACCGGGGAGCTGTTTTTT.

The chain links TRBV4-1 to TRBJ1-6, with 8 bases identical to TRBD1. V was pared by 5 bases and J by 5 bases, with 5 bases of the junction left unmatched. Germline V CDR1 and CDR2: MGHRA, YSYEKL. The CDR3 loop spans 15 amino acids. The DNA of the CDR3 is TGCGCCAGCAGCTACCGACAGGGGAATAATTCACCCCTCCACTTT. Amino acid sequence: CASSYRQGNNSPLHF.

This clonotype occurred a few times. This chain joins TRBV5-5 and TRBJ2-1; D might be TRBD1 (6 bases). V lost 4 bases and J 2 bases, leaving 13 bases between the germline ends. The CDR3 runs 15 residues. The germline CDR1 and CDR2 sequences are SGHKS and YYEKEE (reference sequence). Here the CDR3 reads CASSLATGTYNEQFF. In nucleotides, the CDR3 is TGTGCCAGCAGCCTAGCCACAGGGACCTACAATGAGCAGTTCTTC.

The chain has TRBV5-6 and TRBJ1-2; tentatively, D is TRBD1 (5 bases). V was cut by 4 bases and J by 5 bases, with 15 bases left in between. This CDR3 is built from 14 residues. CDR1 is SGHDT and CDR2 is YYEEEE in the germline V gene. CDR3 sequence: CASSPSGTVYGYTF. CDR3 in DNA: TGTGCCAGCAGCCCTAGCGGGACGGTATATGGCTACACCTTC.

CDR3 region: CASSLGQGAVNTEAFF. As DNA, the CDR3 is TGTGCCAGCAGCTTGGGACAGGGGGCTGTGAACACTGAAGCTTTCTTT. The rearrangement uses TRBV5-4 and TRBJ1-1, with 10 bases identical to TRBD1. The CDR3 length is 16 residues. V was clipped by 0 bases and J by 0 bases; unmatched bases: 2. Per the germline V gene, CDR1 is SGHNT and CDR2 is YYREEE (reference sequence).

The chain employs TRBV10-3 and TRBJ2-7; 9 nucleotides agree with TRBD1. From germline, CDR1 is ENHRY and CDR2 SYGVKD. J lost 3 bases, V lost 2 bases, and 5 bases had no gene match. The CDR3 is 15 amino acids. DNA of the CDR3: TGTGCCATCAGTGAGCCGGGACAGGGCTTCTACGAGCAGTACTTC. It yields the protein CAISEPGQGFYEQYF.